The 11 T cell receptor beta chains presented below share a single source sample, sequenced in a study of T cell repertoires in cytomegalovirus infection. One entry per CDR3 protein, called by TCRdb with MiXCR from the reads. The sample holds about 230,000 distinct CDR3 sequences; around 6.2% are singletons and the top ten take roughly 6.5%. The sample was PBMCs. The receptor set was obtained from a human donor in good health (CMV status not recorded). Some clones in this sample may be carry-over from other donors' samples.

This clonotype was detected many times. This sequence joins TRBV11-2 and TRBJ2-3, with D hard to call. The CDR3 runs to 17 residues. The V end was cut by 5 bases, the J end by 1 base, with 19 bases between. Germline V lookup: CDR1 SGHAT, CDR2 FQNNGV. CDR3 sequence reads: CASSPRRIATRTDTQYF. The CDR3 bases are TGTGCCAGCAGCCCGCGACGGATAGCTACCCGCACAGATACGCAGTATTTT.

Ten or more counts support this clonotype. This sequence joins TRBV2 and TRBJ1-5; D perhaps matches TRBD1 (5 bases). Germline loops: CDR1 SNHLY, CDR2 FYNNEI. V was clipped by 7 bases and J by 2 bases, with 9 bases between them. The CDR3 extends over 13 amino acids. CDR3 residues: CASNRDGNQPQHF. CDR3 nucleotide sequence: TGTGCCAGCAACCGGGACGGCAATCAGCCCCAGCATTTT. Drawing the rest from reference TRBV2 and TRBJ1-5, the complete variable domain is EPEVTQTPSHQVTQMGQEVILRCVPISNHLYFYWYRQILGQKVEFLVSFYNNEISEKSEIFDDQFSVERPDGSNFTLKIRSTKLEDSAMYFCASNRDGNQPQHFGDGTRLSIL.

This clonotype was recorded many times. This chain joins TRBV7-2 and TRBJ2-5, with 11 bases that match TRBD2. Trimming removed 5 bases from V and 5 bases from J; junction bases left unmatched: 10. The CDR3 sequence is 16 residues long. Germline values: CDR1 SGHTA, CDR2 FQGNSA. The CDR3 DNA follows: TGTGCCAGCAGCCGTCCCACTAGCGGGGGCGGGGAGACCCAGTACTTC. This sequence encodes CASSRPTSGGGETQYF. The full variable domain, rest sourced from reference TRBV7-2 and TRBJ2-5, is GAGVSQSPSNKVTEKGKDVELRCDPISGHTALYWYRQSLGQGLEFLIYFQGNSAPDKSGLPSDRFSAERTGGSVSTLTIQRTQQEDSAVYLCASSRPTSGGGETQYFGPGTRLLVL.

This clonotype was seen ten or more times. The rearrangement uses TRBV12-3 or TRBV12-4 and TRBJ1-6, with TRBD1 matching 8 bases. The CDR3 is 15 residues long. The V segment lost 6 bases and the J segment 7 bases; nucleotides outside the gene matches: 8. The CDR3 DNA follows: TGTGCCAGCAGGCTCGCAGGGGGCGTGAATTCACCCCTCCACTTT. The encoded protein is CASRLAGGVNSPLHF.

This clonotype was picked up many times. The chain is built from TRBV6-2 or TRBV6-3 and TRBJ1-5; D is unclear. V was cut by 5 bases and J by 0 bases, with 17 bases left in between. The CDR3 extends over 17 amino acids. Germline values: CDR1 MNHEY, CDR2 SVGEGT. CDR3 nucleotides: TGTGCCAGCAGTGCGTCACGGATCACTAATAGCAATCAGCCCCAGCATTTT. Protein sequence: CASSASRITNSNQPQHF.

This clonotype was found many times. The V and J genes are TRBV6-1 and TRBJ2-7; 9 bases agree with TRBD1. Trimming at V came to 8 bases and at J to 3 bases, leaving 11 bases not matched to a gene. Looked up from germline, CDR1 is MNHNS and CDR2 is SASEGT. The CDR3 runs 15 residues. CDR3 amino acids: CASLTRDRANYEQYF. CDR3 nucleotides: TGTGCCAGCCTAACCCGGGACAGGGCTAACTACGAGCAGTACTTC.

This clonotype was detected ten times or more. The rearrangement links TRBV7-9 to TRBJ1-2; 7 bases are shared with TRBD1. The J segment lost 7 bases and the V segment lost 6 bases, leaving 11 bases of the junction unmatched. This CDR3 has 14 residues. The germline V gene encodes CDR1 SEHNR and CDR2 FQNEAQ (reference sequence). The CDR3, as DNA: TGTGCCAGCAGACCCCCAGGGGGAAGAAGTGGCTACACCTTC. Its translation: CASRPPGGRSGYTF.

In DNA, the CDR3 is TGTGCCAGCAGCCCCTCGGACAGGGGTCATTCACCCCTCCACTTT. It translates to CASSPSDRGHSPLHF. V usage is TRBV7-9 and J usage is TRBJ1-6; the match to TRBD1 covers 9 bases. The J segment lost 8 bases and the V segment lost 5 bases, leaving 7 bases of the junction unmatched. This CDR3 is 15 amino acids long. Germline V gene data show CDR1 as SEHNR and CDR2 as FQNEAQ (reference sequence).

In the case of this clonotype: A junction boundary mismatches the germline segment, possibly from a read error. This rearrangement joins TRBV3-1 to TRBJ2-7; D unresolved. The CDR3 loop spans 13 amino acids. Germline V gene lookup returns CDR1 LGHDT and CDR2 YNNKEL (reference sequence). CDR3 DNA sequence: TGTGCCAGCAACCAAGACGGTGTATCCGAGCAGTACTTC. Protein: CASNQDGVSEQYF.

This clonotype has at least ten counts. The chain uses TRBV27 and TRBJ1-1; 7 bases line up with TRBD1. This CDR3 comprises 13 residues. The V gene end was trimmed by 5 bases and the J gene end by 5 bases; junction bases not matched to a gene: 5. CDR1 is MNHEY, CDR2 SMNVEV, per germline (reference sequence). The CDR3 here is CASSQYRGTEAFF. The CDR3 bases are TGTGCCAGCAGTCAATACAGGGGTACTGAAGCTTTCTTT.

A few counts support this clonotype. The J gene is TRBJ2-2, the V gene TRBV10-1; tentative D call: TRBD1 (6 bases). Germline V CDR1 and CDR2: WNHNN, SYGVQD (reference sequence). This CDR3 has 18 amino acids. Trimming removed 5 bases from V and 0 bases from J, with 19 bases in between. CDR3 coding DNA: TGCGCCAGCAGTTCTAACCGGGGACAATACGCGAACACCGGGGAGCTGTTTTTT. Protein product: CASSSNRGQYANTGELFF.